This entry lists 17 T cell receptor beta chains sequenced from one sample in a study of T cells in pancreatic ductal adenocarcinoma. Selected pancreatic ductal adenocarcinoma patients had undergone surgery without neoadjuvant therapy. Sequencing used immunoSEQ multiplex PCR; TCRdb keeps in-frame clones, though not all of them. The table includes thousands of clones, roughly 74% detected once. Sequencing was performed on pancreatic tumor tissue. The receptors here all came from a human donor with pancreatic ductal adenocarcinoma.

The V and J genes are TRBV2 and TRBJ1-2, with D uncertain. The CDR3 totals 15 residues. CDR1 is SNHLY, CDR2 FYNNEI, per germline. V was clipped by 6 bases and J by 4 bases, with 18 bases between them. CDR3 in DNA: TGTGCCAGCAGCCGAGACGGCCGGACGGGCTATGGCTACACCTTC. Translated: CASSRDGRTGYGYTF.

The rearrangement joins TRBV6-4 to TRBJ2-3, with D tentatively TRBD2 (6 bases). The V and J ends lost 6 bases and 2 bases respectively, with 12 bases between them. This CDR3 comprises 14 residues. CDR1 and CDR2 from the germline V gene are MRHNA and SNTAGT. The CDR3 protein is CASSDGGATDTQYF. The CDR3 region has the DNA TGTGCCAGCAGCGATGGCGGGGCCACAGATACGCAGTATTTT.

The chain uses TRBV6-9 and TRBJ2-1; D may be TRBD1 (5 bases). The V and J ends lost 6 bases and 6 bases respectively, with 9 bases between them. Germline lookup yields CDR1 MNHGY and CDR2 SVAAGI. This CDR3 has 12 amino acids. The CDR3 nucleotides read TGTGCCAGCAGGGGGCAAATCAATGAGCAGTTCTTC. Translation gives CASRGQINEQFF.

This sequence joins TRBV19 and TRBJ1-2; D gene ambiguous. V shed 1 base and J shed 4 bases, with 13 bases lying between them. The germline CDR1 and CDR2 sequences are LNHDA and SQIVND (reference sequence). This CDR3 region has 15 residues. The CDR3 nucleotides read TGTGCCAGTAGTATAGGGTTGGGCGTCGGCTATGGCTACACCTTC. The encoded protein is CASSIGLGVGYGYTF. Based on the CDR3 plus reference TRBV19 and TRBJ1-2, the full variable domain is DGGITQSPKYLFRKEGQNVTLSCEQNLNHDAMYWYRQDPGQGLRLIYYSQIVNDFQKGDIAEGYSVSREKKESFPLTVTSAQKNPTAFYLCASSIGLGVGYGYTFGSGTRLTVV.

The chain links TRBV18 to TRBJ2-6, with 8 bases lining up with TRBD1. CDR3 length equals 16 residues. V trimming: 4 bases; J trimming: 4 bases; junction bases outside the gene matches: 6. Germline-derived CDR1 and CDR2 are KGHSH and LQKENI. The CDR3 region is CASSHIQGDGANVLTF. For the CDR3, the DNA is TGTGCCAGCTCACATATACAGGGGGACGGGGCCAACGTCCTGACTTTC. Complete variable domain (other parts from reference TRBV18 and TRBJ2-6): NAGVMQNPRHLVRRRGQEARLRCSPMKGHSHVYWYRQLPEEGLKFMVYLQKENIIDESGMPKERFSAEFPKEGPSILRIQQVVRGDSAAYFCASSHIQGDGANVLTFGAGSRLTVL.

J is TRBJ2-5 and V is TRBV5-1, with 10 bases aligning to TRBD2. Per germline, CDR1 SGHRS and CDR2 YFSETQ. Germline trimming cut 4 bases from V and 4 bases from J; bases unmatched to any gene: 4. The CDR3 runs 14 residues. The CDR3 DNA reads as TGCGCCAGCAGCCCTAGCGGGGGCACAGAGACCCAGTACTTC. Translated, it gives CASSPSGGTETQYF. Drawing the rest from reference TRBV5-1 and TRBJ2-5, the complete variable domain is KAGVTQTPRYLIKTRGQQVTLSCSPISGHRSVSWYQQTPGQGLQFLFEYFSETQRNKGNFPGRFSGRQFSNSRSEMNVSTLELGDSALYLCASSPSGGTETQYFGPGTRLLVL.

The chain uses TRBV18 and TRBJ2-5; TRBD1 might be the D (6 bases). This CDR3 comprises 15 residues. Germline-derived CDR1 and CDR2 are KGHSH and LQKENI. V dropped 2 bases and J dropped 5 bases, with 15 bases sitting between them. As DNA, the CDR3 is TGTGCCAGCTCACCAAACCAGGGGCGAAGGGAGACCCAGTACTTC. This encodes CASSPNQGRRETQYF.

The V gene is TRBV28, the J gene TRBJ2-7; 8 bases agree with TRBD2. The CDR3 spans 14 residues. With 6 bases clipped from V and 3 bases from J, the junction kept 7 bases outside the gene matches. The germline gives CDR1 MDHEN, CDR2 SYDVKM. Here the CDR3 DNA reads TGTGCCAGCAGACCCGCGGGACTAGGCTACGAGCAGTACTTC. Residues: CASRPAGLGYEQYF.

The chain combines TRBV10-3 with TRBJ2-3; D gene unclear. V was clipped by 0 bases and J by 2 bases, with 6 bases between them. This CDR3 spans 14 amino acids. Germline V gene data show CDR1 as ENHRY and CDR2 as SYGVKD. Written as DNA, the CDR3 is TGTGCCATCAGTGAGTCAGTGTACACAGATACGCAGTATTTT. Translated, it gives CAISESVYTDTQYF.

The rearrangement uses TRBV30 and TRBJ2-7, with 8 bases fitting TRBD2. Unmatched junction bases numbered 6, after V lost 2 bases and J lost 3 bases. The CDR3 length is 14 residues. Germline V gives CDR1 GTSNPN, CDR2 SVGIG (reference sequence). The CDR3 DNA follows: TGTGCCTGGAGTCGGACTAGCAGGAGCTACGAGCAGTACTTC. The encoded protein is CAWSRTSRSYEQYF.

Only a few counts were recorded for this clone. V gene TRBV27 combines with J gene TRBJ1-5, with TRBD1 as a possible D gene (5 bases). Deletions cut 8 bases from V and 9 bases from J, with 17 bases between. Germline V CDR1 and CDR2: MNHEY, SMNVEV (reference sequence). The CDR3 runs 13 residues. DNA of the CDR3: TGTGCCAGCGGGGGATTGGGGCAGAGGCCCCAGCATTTT. As protein: CASGGLGQRPQHF.

This chain joins TRBV10-3 and TRBJ2-7, with 9 bases lining up with TRBD2. Per the germline V gene, CDR1 is ENHRY and CDR2 is SYGVKD. V shed 6 bases, J shed 3 bases, and the junction held 9 bases outside the gene matches. The CDR3 has 15 amino acids. CDR3 in amino acids: CAIRTTSGGLYEQYF. The CDR3 region has the DNA TGTGCCATCAGGACGACTAGCGGAGGACTCTACGAGCAGTACTTC.

The V call is TRBV7-3, the J call TRBJ1-2; TRBD1 agrees at 7 bases. This CDR3 region has 16 residues. Looked up from germline, CDR1 is SGHTA and CDR2 is FQGTGA. V trimming: 5 bases; J trimming: 7 bases; junction bases outside the gene matches: 16. This CDR3 reads CASSEGPNRGGRGYTF. CDR3 nucleotide sequence: TGTGCCAGCAGCGAAGGTCCCAACAGGGGAGGCCGTGGCTACACCTTC. Looking up the rest from reference TRBV7-3 and TRBJ1-2 gives the full variable domain: GAGVSQTPSNKVTEKGKYVELRCDPISGHTALYWYRQSLGQGPEFLIYFQGTGAADDSGLPNDRFFAVRPEGSVSTLKIQRTERGDSAVYLCASSEGPNRGGRGYTFGSGTRLTVV.

This clone was detected once. The chain combines TRBV21-1 with TRBJ1-4; TRBD1 reflects the table's D call only, with no check against the DNA. TRBV21-1 is termed a pseudogene. CDR3 length: 11 residues. CDR3 nucleotides: TGTGCCAGCACAGGGGGCGGAAAACTGTTTTTT. Residues: CASTGGGKLFF.

The V call is TRBV2, the J call TRBJ1-2; a weak D match, TRBD1 (6 bases). With 5 bases removed from V and 8 bases from J, the gap between germline ends came to 12 bases. Germline V gene sequence: CDR1 SNHLY, CDR2 FYNNEI. The CDR3 runs to 12 residues. The CDR3, as DNA: TGTGCCAGCAGTAGGGCAGGGGAAGGCTACACCTTC. Amino acid sequence: CASSRAGEGYTF.

The chain has TRBV5-1 and TRBJ1-6; D may be TRBD1 (5 bases). V was cut by 2 bases and J by 8 bases, with 8 bases left in between. The CDR3 totals 13 residues. CDR1 and CDR2 from the germline V gene are SGHRS and YFSETQ. The CDR3 nucleotides read TGCGCCAGCAGCTTTCTCAGGGATTCACCCCTCCACTTT. Translated: CASSFLRDSPLHF.

This sequence joins TRBV5-1 and TRBJ2-7, with a weak D call TRBD1 (6 bases). V lost 4 bases and J 3 bases, leaving 14 bases between the germline ends. Germline-derived CDR1 and CDR2 are SGHRS and YFSETQ. This CDR3 has 14 residues. The CDR3 loop reads CASSGTQGLYEQYF. In nucleotides, the CDR3 is TGCGCCAGCAGCGGGACCCAGGGGCTCTACGAGCAGTACTTC. The full variable domain, rest sourced from reference TRBV5-1 and TRBJ2-7, is KAGVTQTPRYLIKTRGQQVTLSCSPISGHRSVSWYQQTPGQGLQFLFEYFSETQRNKGNFPGRFSGRQFSNSRSEMNVSTLELGDSALYLCASSGTQGLYEQYFGPGTRLTVT.